This is a list of T cell receptor beta chains from one sample in a study of naive and memory T cell subsets. TCRdb ran MiXCR on the 5' RACE reads and lists one entry per CDR3 protein. The sample has over 45,000 distinct CDR3 sequences, less than 10% seen once; the top ten hold around 9.8%. The receptors shown here come from a female donor in good health. CDR3s include the opening cysteine and the closing phenylalanine or tryptophan.

length: 14
V: TRBV2
CDR3: CASRKGDWNSPLHF

length: 18
V: TRBV5-1
CDR3: CASSHGTSGAPSTDTQYF

length: 15
V: TRBV2
CDR3: CASSEGRGVTDTQYF

length: 13
V: TRBV20-1
CDR3: CSAFFGLRNTIYF

length: 15
V: TRBV20-1
CDR3: CSAREPGGGLNTQYF

length: 13
V: TRBV15
CDR3: CATSENSNQPQHF

length: 11
V: TRBV7-3
CDR3: CASSLGGRAFF

length: 14
V: TRBV6-1
CDR3: CASTQAGQNYGYTF

length: 13
V: TRBV18
CDR3: CAAHDQYNSPLHF

length: 14
V: TRBV20-1
CDR3: CSADVDRGLGGYTF

length: 13
V: TRBV7-2
CDR3: CASSKTGVIEQYF

length: 14
V: TRBV30
CDR3: CAWKRYSGANVLTF

length: 15
V: TRBV28
CDR3: CASGEGASSGNTIYF

length: 17
V: TRBV11-2
CDR3: CASSLPGRQEISYEQYF

length: 15
V: TRBV6-1
CDR3: CASSEAGGLGEKLFF

length: 15
V: TRBV28
CDR3: CASNQDSGRPRPQHF

length: 15
V: TRBV6-5
CDR3: CASEGPSGSTDTQYF

length: 16
V: TRBV5-1
CDR3: CASSKRTGARNTEAFF

length: 13
V: TRBV30
CDR3: CAWSSQGTDTQYF

length: 16
V: TRBV27
CDR3: CASSSRGGGNTDTQYF

length: 15
V: TRBV7-2
CDR3: CASSLDRASYNEQFF

length: 14
V: TRBV2
CDR3: CASSETSGASTQYF

length: 13
V: TRBV28
CDR3: CASIWGGNTEAFF

length: 12
V: TRBV5-1
CDR3: CASSNVGNTIYF

length: 18
V: TRBV7-2
CDR3: CASSPLGGTGSKNTEAFF

length: 14
V: TRBV19
CDR3: CASRAGTDSYEQYF

length: 11
V: TRBV6-6
CDR3: CASISGTGAFF

length: 17
V: TRBV7-9
CDR3: CASSKSPGSLAKNIQYF

length: 13
V: TRBV7-9
CDR3: CASSARGSTEAFF

length: 14
V: TRBV6-1
CDR3: CASSEAAGPYEQYF

length: 16
V: TRBV7-8
CDR3: CASSPFSGSSTDTQYF

length: 19
V: TRBV7-2
CDR3: CASSSQTGLAGLSQDTQYF

length: 12
V: TRBV28
CDR3: CASSTNPYEQYF

length: 15
V: TRBV20-1
CDR3: CSARDLGRTYTEAFF

length: 14
V: TRBV5-1
CDR3: CVSSSQNYQETQYF

length: 16
V: TRBV4-2
CDR3: CASRARGGETKNIQYF

length: 13
V: TRBV27
CDR3: CASSQTSGVSQYF

length: 15
V: TRBV7-8
CDR3: CASSRDARIGQPQHF

length: 13
V: TRBV20-1
CDR3: CSARDWGSGELFF

length: 18
V: TRBV5-1
CDR3: CASSLAVSSGGDTGELFF

length: 16
V: TRBV28
CDR3: CASSLWSTGYPYEQYF

length: 15
V: TRBV11-1
CDR3: CASSKQGSWAGELFF